This entry lists 21 T cell receptor beta chains sequenced from one sample in a study of cytomegalovirus exposure and HLA in healthy donors listed by TCRdb under 2017. Libraries came from the immunoSEQ multiplex PCR assay. For the multiplex PCR, a mixture combining 60 forward primers for TCR Vbeta segments and 13 reverse primers for TCR Jbeta segments was used. Held by TCRdb, this immuneACCESS table contains in-frame sequences only and omits some clones. Under half of the omission traces to an unresolved V gene where checked; the cause of the rest is unknown. This sample's table lists roughly 53,000 clones. The top ten clonotypes cover around 12% of the sample. The specimen was PBMCs. These receptors all come from a man aged 18 to 35 in good health and CMV-seropositive.

The chain combines TRBV10-3 with TRBJ2-3, with D hard to call. Trimming stripped 8 bases from V and 2 bases from J, with 11 bases between. Germline V gene lookup returns CDR1 ENHRY and CDR2 SYGVKD. The CDR3 spans 13 residues. DNA of the CDR3: TGTGCCATCGGTCTTGCTACCACAGATACGCAGTATTTT. This codes for CAIGLATTDTQYF.

V and J are TRBV9 and TRBJ2-7, with TRBD2 matching over 13 bases. The CDR3 consists of 16 residues. CDR1 is SGDLS and CDR2 is YYNGEE in the germline V gene. V lost 4 bases, J lost 2 bases, and 6 bases stayed unmatched. The CDR3 loop reads CASSPGTSGTPYEQYF. The CDR3 nucleotides are TGTGCCAGCAGCCCGGGGACTAGCGGGACGCCCTACGAGCAGTACTTC.

The chain is built from TRBV11-3 and TRBJ2-1, with TRBD2 matching over 11 bases. This CDR3 has 16 amino acids. Germline V CDR1 and CDR2: SGHNT, YENEEA. J lost 6 bases, V lost 5 bases, and 9 bases had no gene match. The CDR3 spells CASSAFSGRGVNEQFF. CDR3 coding DNA: TGTGCCAGCAGCGCATTTAGCGGGAGGGGGGTCAATGAGCAGTTCTTC.

The chain employs TRBV7-9 and TRBJ2-1, with 12 bases identical to TRBD2. CDR3 length equals 15 residues. The germline V gene encodes CDR1 SEHNR and CDR2 FQNEAQ (reference sequence). The V and J ends lost 4 bases and 6 bases, in that order; junction bases with no gene match: 4. For the CDR3, the DNA is TGTGCCAGCAGCTGGCTAGCGGGAGGGGGCAATGAGCAGTTCTTC. Protein: CASSWLAGGGNEQFF.

V usage is TRBV10-2 and J usage is TRBJ2-7; TRBD2 matches 11 bases. Trimming at V came to 7 bases and at J to 0 bases, leaving 2 bases not matched to a gene. Per germline, CDR1 WSHSY and CDR2 SAAADI. This CDR3 has 14 amino acids. CDR3 DNA sequence: TGCGCCAGCAAGACTAGCGGGATCTCCTACGAGCAGTACTTC. Amino acids: CASKTSGISYEQYF.

This chain uses TRBV25-1 with TRBJ2-7, with 14 bases matching TRBD2. The germline V gene has CDR1 MGHDK and CDR2 SYGVNS. Unmatched junction bases numbered 6, after V lost 6 bases and J lost 5 bases. The CDR3 extends over 15 amino acids. CDR3 in amino acids: CASSNPGLAGDEQYF. CDR3 sequence (DNA): TGTGCCAGCAGCAACCCGGGACTAGCGGGAGACGAGCAGTACTTC.

This rearrangement joins TRBV4-1 to TRBJ2-5; 11 nucleotides line up with TRBD2. Unmatched junction bases numbered 5, after V lost 1 base and J lost 4 bases. CDR3 length: 16 residues. Germline V gives CDR1 MGHRA, CDR2 YSYEKL. In nucleotides, the CDR3 is TGCGCCAGCAGCCAAGGGCGCGGGACTAGCGGAGAGACCCAGTACTTC. It yields the protein CASSQGRGTSGETQYF.

This chain uses TRBV9 with TRBJ2-4; D is perhaps TRBD1 (6 bases). Germline V gives CDR1 SGDLS, CDR2 YYNGEE. The CDR3 contains 16 residues. V was clipped by 3 bases and J by 1 base, with 14 bases between them. CDR3 residues: CASSADWQGAKNIQYF. The CDR3 bases are TGTGCCAGCAGCGCAGACTGGCAGGGGGCCAAAAACATTCAGTACTTC.

The chain couples TRBV5-6 to TRBJ2-6; D remains unclear. Trimming stripped 2 bases from V and 0 bases from J, with 18 bases between. This CDR3 contains 19 residues. Germline loops: CDR1 SGHDT, CDR2 YYEEEE. This chain's CDR3 is CASSFATSHRSSGANVLTF. The CDR3 nucleotides are TGTGCCAGCAGCTTCGCGACTTCCCACCGTAGCTCTGGGGCCAACGTCCTGACTTTC.

The chain has TRBV28 and TRBJ2-1; D is perhaps TRBD2 (5 bases). The V gene's germline CDR1 is MDHEN and CDR2 SYDVKM. Trimming took 3 bases from V and 6 from J, leaving 15 bases between them. CDR3 length: 15 residues. This CDR3 reads CASSLQAESSNEQFF. As DNA, the CDR3 is TGTGCCAGCAGTTTGCAAGCGGAGTCGAGCAATGAGCAGTTCTTC.

This rearrangement joins TRBV9 to TRBJ2-5, with 7 bases lining up with TRBD2. The end of the DNA is better explained by TRBJ2-7, so the J call may be wrong. Germline V CDR1 and CDR2: SGDLS, YYNGEE. The CDR3 sequence is 15 residues long. DNA of the CDR3: TGTGCCAGCAGCCCGTTGGCTAGCGGAACCTACGAGCAGTACTTC. Protein sequence: CASSPLASGTYEQYF.

The chain joins TRBV6-6 to TRBJ1-1; 8 bases are shared with TRBD1. J gave up 1 base and V 5 bases, and 6 bases lay outside the gene matches. CDR1 is MNHNY and CDR2 is SVGAGI in the germline V gene (reference sequence). The CDR3 sequence is 15 residues long. The CDR3 DNA reads as TGTGCCAGCAGTCCAGGACAGGGATGGAACACTGAAGCTTTCTTT. It encodes CASSPGQGWNTEAFF.

This chain joins TRBV18 and TRBJ1-4; no clear D. CDR1 is KGHSH, CDR2 LQKENI, per germline. The CDR3 is 14 amino acids. Between the trimmed V and J ends, which lost 2 bases and 2 bases, there was a span of 6 bases. The CDR3, as DNA: TGTGCCAGCTCACCAGGACTGACTAATGAAAAACTGTTTTTT. The encoded protein is CASSPGLTNEKLFF.

The CDR3 sequence is CASSFSFGYEQYF. DNA of the CDR3: TGTGCCAGCAGTTTCAGTTTCGGGTACGAGCAGTACTTC. The J gene is TRBJ2-7, the V gene TRBV27; D remains ambiguous. Trimming took off 3 bases at V and 4 bases at J, with 10 bases between the two ends. Germline-derived CDR1 and CDR2 are MNHEY and SMNVEV (reference sequence). The CDR3 runs to 13 residues.

CDR3: CASSIFDGYTF. The CDR3, as DNA: TGTGCCAGTAGTATCTTCGATGGCTACACCTTC. This chain connects TRBV19 to TRBJ1-2; D not certain. V lost 3 bases and J lost 6, with 5 bases in between. The CDR3 extends over 11 amino acids. Per germline, CDR1 LNHDA and CDR2 SQIVND (reference sequence).

The chain is built from TRBV15 and TRBJ2-7; TRBD1 is a possible D gene (6 bases). Germline CDR1 and CDR2: LNHNV and YYDKDF (reference sequence). V lost 0 bases and J 6 bases, leaving 12 bases between the germline ends. This CDR3 comprises 14 residues. CDR3 DNA sequence: TGTGCCACCAGCAGAGAAAAGGGGGAGTTCGAGCAGTACTTC. Translated, it gives CATSREKGEFEQYF.

J is TRBJ2-1 and V is TRBV11-1, with 11 bases identical to TRBD1. The ends lost 1 base at V and 10 bases at J; junction bases unmatched: 18. The length of the CDR3 is 19 residues. Germline CDR1 and CDR2: SGHAT and FQDESV (reference sequence). CDR3 in DNA: TGTGCCAGCAGCTTAGGTGGACAGGGGGCTTCTCAGCGGGGTGGGGAGCAGTTCTTC. Amino acid sequence: CASSLGGQGASQRGGEQFF.

The gene calls are TRBV7-2 and TRBJ1-2, with TRBD1 matching over 9 bases. V gave up 0 bases and J gave up 9 bases; unmatched junction bases: 5. This CDR3 has 14 amino acids. Germline CDR1 SGHTA, CDR2 FQGNSA. CDR3 sequence: CASSLAQGASRYTF. Here the CDR3 DNA reads TGTGCCAGCAGCTTAGCACAGGGGGCGAGTCGCTACACCTTC.

On this clone: The sample has other DNA sequences that encode this CDR3 too. The chain uses TRBV18 and TRBJ1-3; TRBD1 matches at 10 bases. Germline V lookup: CDR1 KGHSH, CDR2 LQKENI. This CDR3 contains 14 residues. V lost 3 bases, J lost 4 bases, and 0 bases stayed unmatched. In nucleotides, the CDR3 is TGTGCCAGCTCACCGGACAGGGGGGGAAACACCATATATTTT. Translating gives CASSPDRGGNTIYF.

V is TRBV19 and J is TRBJ2-6; 10 bases line up with TRBD1. The J segment lost 0 bases and the V segment lost 3 bases, leaving 5 bases of the junction unmatched. There are 18 residues in the CDR3. Germline CDR1 and CDR2: LNHDA and SQIVND (reference sequence). The DNA of the CDR3 is TGTGCCAGTAGTATTTTGACAGGGGGCCTCTCTGGGGCCAACGTCCTGACTTTC. Translating it yields CASSILTGGLSGANVLTF.

The J gene is TRBJ2-3, the V gene TRBV9; 9 bases agree with TRBD1. Germline loops: CDR1 SGDLS, CDR2 YYNGEE. The junction had 11 bases not matched to a gene; V was cut back by 4 bases and J by 8 bases. This CDR3 comprises 15 residues. The CDR3 coding sequence is TGTGCCAGCAGCTCTGGGGGACAGGGCGAGGGTACGCAGTATTTT. Translation gives CASSSGGQGEGTQYF. The full variable domain, with the rest looked up from reference TRBV9 and TRBJ2-3, is DSGVTQTPKHLITATGQRVTLRCSPRSGDLSVYWYQQSLDQGLQFLIQYYNGEERAKGNILERFSAQQFPDLHSELNLSSLELGDSALYFCASSSGGQGEGTQYFGPGTRLTVL.